This record looks at one T cell receptor (beta chain) sequence and its context. The antigen is not known. The sample comes from a study of cytomegalovirus exposure and HLA in healthy donors. Study-level background: There were several hundred genotyped donors. Of these, 75% to 85% fell in the genetic ancestry cluster associated with self-reported Caucasian donors.

The PCR employed 60 Vbeta primers together with 13 Jbeta primers. Profiling relied on immunoSEQ multiplex PCR, and the TCRdb table lists in-frame clones only, not all of them. The sample holds 90,000 to 95,000 clones, around 78% seen once. Broader study findings: Among the CMV-associated chains, a few were confirmed in vitro as specific for CMV antigens. V segments that were indistinguishable, TRBV6-2 and TRBV6-3 among them, were omitted from analysis.

There are 14 residues in the CDR3. Trimming took off 0 bases at V and 3 bases at J, with 8 bases between the two ends. The V gene's germline CDR1 is LNHNV and CDR2 YYDKDF (reference sequence). Every donor was a healthy person donating bone marrow. The material sequenced was PBMCs. The chain couples TRBV15 to TRBJ1-2; D gene uncertain. The sequence was collected from a male donor in good health and CMV-seropositive. CDR3 residues: CATSRDRGDYGYTF. The CDR3 DNA reads TGTGCCACCAGCAGAGATCGGGGAGACTATGGCTACACCTTC. Looking up the rest from reference TRBV15 and TRBJ1-2 gives the full variable domain: DAMVIQNPRYQVTQFGKPVTLSCSQTLNHNVMYWYQQKSSQAPKLLFHYYDKDFNNEADTPDNFQSRRPNTSFCFLDIRSPGLGDTAMYLCATSRDRGDYGYTFGSGTRLTVV.